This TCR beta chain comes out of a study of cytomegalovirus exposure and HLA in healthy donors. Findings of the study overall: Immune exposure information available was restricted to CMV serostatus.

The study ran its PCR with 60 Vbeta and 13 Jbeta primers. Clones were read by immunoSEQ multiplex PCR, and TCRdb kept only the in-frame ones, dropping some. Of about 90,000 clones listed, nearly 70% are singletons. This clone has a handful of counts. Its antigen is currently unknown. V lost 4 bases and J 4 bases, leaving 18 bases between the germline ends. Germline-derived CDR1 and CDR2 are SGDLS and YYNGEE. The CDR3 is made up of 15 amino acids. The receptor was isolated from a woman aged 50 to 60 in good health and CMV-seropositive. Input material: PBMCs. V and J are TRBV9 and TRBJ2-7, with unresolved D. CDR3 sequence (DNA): TGTGCCAGCAGCCCCCAGGCAGCCGACCTTTACGAGCAGTACTTC. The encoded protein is CASSPQAADLYEQYF.